The 15 T cell receptor beta chains given below trace back to one sample, sequenced in a study of T cell clonality in common variable immunodeficiency. Repertoires were generated with immunoSEQ multiplex PCR, while TCRdb's copy carries only in-frame clones and drops some. The specimen gives some 38,000 clones without singletons; the ten biggest hold 2.5% to 3%. Source material: peripheral blood mononuclear cells. Every receptor here comes from a person between 18 and 75 years old in good health.

This clone was detected ten times or more. The sequenced fragment ends 3 residues before the CDR3 boundary, so the rest is inferred from the germline J gene. The rearrangement joins TRBV11-2 to TRBJ2-4, with D tentatively TRBD1 (6 bases). The CDR3 totals 14 residues. Germline V gene lookup returns CDR1 SGHAT and CDR2 FQNNGV. The ends were cut back, 5 bases at V and 9 bases at J, with 17 bases in the middle. This CDR3 reads CASSPGQSIGIQYF. The DNA read from the CDR3 is TGTGCCAGCAGCCCGGGACAAAGTATCGGCATT.

The table lists this clone with a few counts. CDR3 DNA (partial): TGTGCCAGTAGTATAGATCTAGCGGGAGCCTTCAATGAG. It specifies CASSIDLAGAFNE. The full CDR3 protein is CASSIDLAGAFNEAFF. This chain joins TRBV19 and TRBJ1-1; D is unclear. With the read ending 3 residues before the CDR3 end, the germline J gene is used to fill in that end. Germline V lookup: CDR1 LNHDA, CDR2 SQIVND (reference sequence). CDR3 length: 16 residues. The full variable domain, in which reference TRBV19 and TRBJ1-1 provide the parts outside the CDR3, is DGGITQSPKYLFRKEGQNVTLSCEQNLNHDAMYWYRQDPGQGLRLIYYSQIVNDFQKGDIAEGYSVSREKKESFPLTVTSAQKNPTAFYLCASSIDLAGAFNEAFFGQGTRLTVV.

This clone was recorded many times. The CDR3 extends 3 residues past the end of the read, so its final part is completed from the germline J gene. The chain couples TRBV10-3 to TRBJ1-2, with D maybe TRBD1 (6 bases). In germline, CDR1 is ENHRY, CDR2 SYGVKD. CDR3 length: 12 amino acids. The CDR3 reads CAISEPRGGYTF. The DNA read from the CDR3 is TGTGCCATCAGTGAGCCGAGGGGGGGC.

This clone was counted at least ten times. The read ends 3 residues early relative to the CDR3; the germline J gene fills the gap. The chain is built from TRBV11-2 and TRBJ2-2; D is unresolved. V was pared by 3 bases and J by 5 bases, with 7 bases between. Germline CDR1 is SGHAT and CDR2 is FQNNGV. This CDR3 is 13 amino acids long. CDR3 sequence reads: CASSLIVTGELFF. Incomplete CDR3 DNA: TGTGCCAGCAGCTTGATAGTGACCGGGGAG. Filled out from reference TRBV11-2 and TRBJ2-2, the complete variable domain reads EAGVAQSPRYKIIEKRQSVAFWCNPISGHATLYWYQQILGQGPKLLIQFQNNGVVDDSQLPKDRFSAERLKGVDSTLKIQPAKLEDSAVYLCASSLIVTGELFFGEGSRLTVL.

This clone was counted many times. The missing CDR3 end, 3 residues past where the read stops, is filled in from the germline J gene. The V gene is TRBV13, the J gene TRBJ1-3; unclear D gene. Germline lookup yields CDR1 PRHDT and CDR2 FYEKMQ (reference sequence). V lost 0 bases and J 3 bases, leaving 9 bases between the germline ends. The CDR3 has 15 amino acids. CDR3 residues: CASSLGGAGGNTIYF. Incomplete CDR3 DNA: TGTGCCAGCAGCTTAGGGGGCGCGGGTGGAAACACC.

The sample holds many counts of this clone. The CDR3 bases that were read are TGTGCCAGTAGTATGAAACTCCTCAGGGGCGAG. It encodes CASSMKLLRGE. From start to end, the CDR3 is CASSMKLLRGEQYF. V usage is TRBV19 and J usage is TRBJ2-7; possible D gene TRBD1, 6 bases. The read comes to an end 3 residues before the CDR3 does, leaving the germline J gene to fill in the end. Germline CDR1 is LNHDA and CDR2 is SQIVND (reference sequence). The CDR3 loop spans 14 amino acids. Trimming removed 3 bases from V and 6 bases from J, with 15 bases in between.

The sample holds many counts of this clone. The missing CDR3 end, 3 residues past where the read stops, is filled in from the germline J gene. This chain connects TRBV20-1 to TRBJ1-2; 7 nucleotides line up with TRBD1. The CDR3 length is 12 residues. From germline, CDR1 is DFQATT and CDR2 SNEGSKA (reference sequence). The V gene end was trimmed by 5 bases and the J gene end by 4 bases; junction bases not matched to a gene: 4. The CDR3 region is CSAGTASYGYTF. The sequenced CDR3 bases are TGCAGTGCTGGGACAGCAAGCTATGGC.

The table lists this clone with many counts. The sequence runs out 3 residues before the end of the CDR3; the remainder is reconstructed from the germline J gene. The chain has TRBV20-1 and TRBJ2-7; 7 nucleotides align to TRBD1. Per the germline V gene, CDR1 is DFQATT and CDR2 is SNEGSKA (reference sequence). The length of the CDR3 is 15 residues. Trimming at V came to 3 bases and at J to 0 bases, leaving 8 bases not matched to a gene. The CDR3 spells CSASPRTGRSYEQYF. CDR3 DNA (partial): TGCAGTGCTAGTCCGAGGACAGGTCGCTCCTACGAG.

This clone was observed at least ten times. The read terminates 3 residues ahead of where the CDR3 ends, so the germline J gene completes it. The genes are TRBV7-9 and TRBJ2-7; the D gene is possibly TRBD2 (5 bases). Germline lookup yields CDR1 SEHNR and CDR2 FQNEAQ (reference sequence). The germline V and J ends were trimmed by 4 bases and 3 bases, with 13 bases remaining between them. This CDR3 contains 14 residues. CDR3 amino acids: CASSSSTRGYEQYF. The CDR3 DNA, read in part, is TGTGCCAGCAGCTCTTCGACCCGGGGCTACGAG.

This clone was counted between two and nine times. Read data end 3 residues before the CDR3 end; the end is taken from the germline J gene. The chain uses TRBV18 and TRBJ1-2; 7 bases agree with TRBD1. The germline V gene has CDR1 KGHSH and CDR2 LQKENI. The CDR3 has 16 residues. CDR3 protein: CASSPRTGEFSYDYTF. The DNA read from the CDR3 is TGTGCCAGCTCACCAAGGACAGGTGAATTTTCCTACGAC.

In this sample, this clone turned up many times. This chain's CDR3 is CSARTLSGETQYF. CDR3 DNA (partial): TGCAGTGCAAGGACCCTTTCGGGGGAGACC. The rearrangement links TRBV20-1 to TRBJ2-5; tentative D call: TRBD2 (5 bases). The read terminates 3 residues before the CDR3 end, so the remaining end is supplied by the germline J gene. CDR1 DFQATT and CDR2 SNEGSKA come from the germline V gene (reference sequence). V lost 6 bases and J lost 5, with 16 bases in between. CDR3 length: 13 amino acids.

At least ten counts were recorded for this clone. Incomplete CDR3 DNA: TGTGCCAGCAGCCAAGTATGGCTAGCGGGACGATCCTACGAG. Amino acid sequence: CASSQVWLAGRSYE. The entire CDR3 protein is CASSQVWLAGRSYEQYF. This chain uses TRBV14 with TRBJ2-7; TRBD2 matches 9 bases. The CDR3 extends 3 residues past the end of the read, so its final part is completed from the germline J gene. V dropped 1 base and J dropped 1; count of bases not matched to a gene: 8. CDR3 length: 17 amino acids. Per the germline V gene, CDR1 is SGHDN and CDR2 is FVKESK.

At least ten counts were recorded for this clone. The DNA ends 3 residues before the CDR3 does, and the rest of the CDR3 is filled in from the germline J gene. The rearrangement links TRBV6-4 to TRBJ2-3; 7 nucleotides agree with TRBD1. Germline-derived CDR1 and CDR2 are MRHNA and SNTAGT. The trim removed 0 bases at V and 1 base at J, leaving 1 base unmatched. This CDR3 is 15 amino acids long. CDR3 residues: CASSDSGGGTDTQYF. CDR3 bases read: TGTGCCAGCAGTGACTCAGGGGGCGGCACAGATACG.

In its sample, this clone was seen many times. The read comes to an end 3 residues before the CDR3 does, leaving the germline J gene to fill in the end. The chain couples TRBV20-1 to TRBJ1-1; 7 bases are a match to TRBD1. CDR1 is DFQATT and CDR2 is SNEGSKA in the germline V gene (reference sequence). This CDR3 comprises 13 residues. V shed 5 bases and J 7 bases; nucleotides not matched to a gene: 10. CDR3 in amino acids: CSARMGQIGEAFF. The covered CDR3 bases are TGCAGTGCTCGAATGGGACAGATTGGTGAA.

The table lists this clone with many counts. The CDR3 goes on 3 residues after the read ends, and that part is filled in from the germline J gene. This chain joins TRBV7-9 and TRBJ1-1; TRBD1 might be the D (6 bases). The CDR3 covers 15 residues. V was shortened by 5 bases and J by 4 bases, with 17 bases between the two germline ends. Per the germline V gene, CDR1 is SEHNR and CDR2 is FQNEAQ (reference sequence). The CDR3 loop reads CASSLQGGEGTEAFF. CDR3 DNA (partial): TGTGCCAGCAGCCTACAGGGAGGGGAGGGCACTGAA.